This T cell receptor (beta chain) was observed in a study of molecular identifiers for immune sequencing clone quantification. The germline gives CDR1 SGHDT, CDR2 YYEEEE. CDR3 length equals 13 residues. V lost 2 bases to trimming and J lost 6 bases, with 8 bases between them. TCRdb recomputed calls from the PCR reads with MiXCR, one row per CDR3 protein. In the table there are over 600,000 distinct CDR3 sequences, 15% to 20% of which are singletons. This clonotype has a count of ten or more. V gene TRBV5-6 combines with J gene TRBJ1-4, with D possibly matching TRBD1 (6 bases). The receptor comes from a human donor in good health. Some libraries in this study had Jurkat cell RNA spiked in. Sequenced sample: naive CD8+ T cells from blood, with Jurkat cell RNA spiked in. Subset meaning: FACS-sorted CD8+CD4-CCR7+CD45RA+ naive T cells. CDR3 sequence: CASSLGGHEKLFF. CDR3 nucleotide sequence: TGTGCCAGCAGCTTAGGGGGACATGAAAAACTGTTTTTT. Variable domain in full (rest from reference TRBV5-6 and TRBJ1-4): DAGVTQSPTHLIKTRGQQVTLRCSPKSGHDTVSWYQQALGQGPQFIFQYYEEEERQRGNFPDRFSGHQFPNYSSELNVNALLLGDSALYLCASSLGGHEKLFFGSGTQLSVL.